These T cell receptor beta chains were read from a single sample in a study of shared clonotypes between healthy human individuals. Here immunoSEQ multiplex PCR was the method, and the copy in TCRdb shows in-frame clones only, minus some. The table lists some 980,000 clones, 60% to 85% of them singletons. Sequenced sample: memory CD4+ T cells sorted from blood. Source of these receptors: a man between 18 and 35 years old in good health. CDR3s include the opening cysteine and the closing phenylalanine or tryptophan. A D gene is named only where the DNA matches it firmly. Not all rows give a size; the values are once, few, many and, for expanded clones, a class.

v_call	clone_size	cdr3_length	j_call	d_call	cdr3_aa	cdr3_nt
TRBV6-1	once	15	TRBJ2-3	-	CASRAQAGATDTQYF	TGTGCCAGCAGGGCACAGGCGGGGGCCACAGATACGCAGTATTTT
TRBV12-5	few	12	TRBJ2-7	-	CASGLDNYEQYF	TGTGCTAGTGGTTTAGACAATTACGAGCAGTACTTC
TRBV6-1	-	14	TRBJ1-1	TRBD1	CATVGDRADTEAFF	TGTGCCACCGTAGGCGACAGGGCCGACACTGAAGCTTTCTTT
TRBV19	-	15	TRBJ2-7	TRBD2	CASSIGTSASYEQYF	TGTGCCAGTAGTATTGGGACTAGCGCTTCCTACGAGCAGTACTTC
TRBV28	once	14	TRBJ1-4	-	CASSLGGAGEKLFF	TGTGCCAGCAGTTTAGGGGGGGCTGGGGAAAAACTGTTTTTT
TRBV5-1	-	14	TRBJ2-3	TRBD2	CASSLLTSADTQYF	TGCGCCAGCAGCTTGTTAACTAGCGCAGATACGCAGTATTTT
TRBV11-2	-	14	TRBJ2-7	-	CASSLDQISYEQYF	TGTGCCAGCAGCTTAGATCAAATCTCCTACGAGCAGTACTTC
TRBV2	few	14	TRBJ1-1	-	CASSGDARGTEAFF	TGTGCCAGCAGTGGAGACGCGAGGGGCACTGAAGCTTTCTTT
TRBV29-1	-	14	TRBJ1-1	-	CSVDGVLVTKEAFF	TGCAGCGTTGACGGGGTTCTTGTGACGAAAGAAGCTTTCTTT
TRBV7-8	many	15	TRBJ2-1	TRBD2	CASSLRASGSNEQFF	TGTGCCAGCAGCTTACGGGCTAGCGGGAGCAATGAGCAGTTCTTC
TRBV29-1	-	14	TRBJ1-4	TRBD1	CSVAQGASNEKLFF	TGCAGCGTTGCACAGGGGGCGAGCAATGAAAAACTGTTTTTT
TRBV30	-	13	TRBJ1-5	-	CAWSPGGNQPQHF	TGTGCCTGGAGTCCTGGGGGGAATCAGCCCCAGCATTTT
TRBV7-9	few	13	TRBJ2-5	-	CASSWAGRETQYF	TGTGCCAGCAGCTGGGCAGGGAGAGAGACCCAGTACTTC
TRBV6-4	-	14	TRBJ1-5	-	CASSPSGAIQPQHF	TGTGCCAGCAGCCCCTCAGGGGCGATTCAGCCCCAGCATTTT
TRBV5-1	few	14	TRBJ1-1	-	CASSSGLLNTEAFF	TGCGCCAGCAGTTCTGGACTGCTGAACACTGAAGCTTTCTTT
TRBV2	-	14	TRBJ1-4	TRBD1	CASSLRDRDEKLFF	TGTGCCAGCAGCCTCCGGGACAGGGATGAAAAACTGTTTTTT
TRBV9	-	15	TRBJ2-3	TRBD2	CASSVDAGGTDTQYF	TGTGCCAGCAGCGTAGACGCGGGGGGCACAGATACGCAGTATTTT
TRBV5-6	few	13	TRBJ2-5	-	CASPRTTQETQYF	TGTGCCAGTCCCCGGACTACCCAAGAGACCCAGTACTTC
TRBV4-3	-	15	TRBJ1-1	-	CASSQGDRMGTEAFF	TGCGCCAGCAGCCAGGGAGACAGGATGGGCACTGAAGCTTTCTTT
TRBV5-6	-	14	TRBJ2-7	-	CASSYRIRSYEQYF	TGTGCCAGCAGCTACCGCATCAGGTCCTACGAGCAGTACTTC
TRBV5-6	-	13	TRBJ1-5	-	CASGRQPDQPQHF	TGTGCCAGCGGACGACAGCCAGATCAGCCCCAGCATTTT
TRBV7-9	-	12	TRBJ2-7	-	CASSQSWYEQYF	TGTGCCAGCAGTCAAAGTTGGTACGAGCAGTACTTC
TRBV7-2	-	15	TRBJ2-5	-	CASSSTGQHQETQYF	TGTGCCAGCAGCTCCACCGGACAGCACCAAGAGACCCAGTACTTC
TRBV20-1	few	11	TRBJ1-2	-	CSASHPPGYTF	TGCAGTGCTAGTCATCCACCTGGCTACACCTTC
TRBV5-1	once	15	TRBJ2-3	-	CASSLDGIRTDTQYF	TGCGCCAGCAGCTTGGACGGGATACGCACAGATACGCAGTATTTT
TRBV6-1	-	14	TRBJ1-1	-	CASRKWERGTEAFF	TGTGCCAGCCGAAAATGGGAAAGGGGCACTGAAGCTTTCTTT
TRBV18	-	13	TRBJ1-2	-	CASSPGGNYGYTF	TGTGCCAGCTCACCTGGAGGAAACTATGGCTACACCTTC
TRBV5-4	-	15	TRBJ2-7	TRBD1	CASSLGQGATYEQYF	TGTGCCAGCAGCTTGGGGCAGGGGGCCACCTACGAGCAGTACTTC
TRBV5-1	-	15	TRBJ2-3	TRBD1	CASSLEGQRTDTQYF	TGCGCCAGCAGCTTGGAGGGACAGAGAACAGATACGCAGTATTTT
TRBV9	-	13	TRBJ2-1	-	CASSGRGFNEQFF	TGTGCCAGCAGCGGCAGGGGTTTCAATGAGCAGTTCTTC
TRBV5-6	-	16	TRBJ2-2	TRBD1	CASSLGRQGYTGELFF	TGTGCCAGCAGCTTGGGCCGACAGGGATACACCGGGGAGCTGTTTTTT
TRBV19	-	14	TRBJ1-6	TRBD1	CASTGGQGRAPLHF	TGTGCCTCTACCGGGGGACAGGGGCGAGCACCCCTCCACTTT
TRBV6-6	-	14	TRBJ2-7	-	CASRRRTLDVEQYF	TGTGCCAGCCGAAGGAGGACCCTCGATGTGGAGCAGTACTTC
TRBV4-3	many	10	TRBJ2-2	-	CAKTTGELFF	TGCGCCAAGACAACCGGGGAGCTGTTTTTT
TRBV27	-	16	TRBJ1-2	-	CASSLRAGTSTYGYTF	TGTGCCAGCAGTTTGCGGGCAGGGACTTCTACGTATGGCTACACCTTC
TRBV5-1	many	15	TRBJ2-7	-	CASSLTRGGVYEQYF	TGCGCCAGCAGCTTGACGCGGGGCGGAGTTTACGAGCAGTACTTC
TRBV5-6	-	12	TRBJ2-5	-	CASSLVAETQYF	TGTGCCAGCAGCTTGGTAGCAGAGACCCAGTACTTC
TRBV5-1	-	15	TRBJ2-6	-	CASSLGGAGANVLTF	TGCGCCAGCAGCTTGGGAGGGGCTGGGGCCAACGTCCTGACTTTC
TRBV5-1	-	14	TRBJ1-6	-	CASSREGRDSPLHF	TGCGCCAGCAGCCGGGAAGGGCGCGATTCACCCCTCCACTTT
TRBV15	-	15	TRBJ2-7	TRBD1	CATSRGGTGIYEQYF	TGTGCCACCAGCAGAGGGGGGACAGGGATTTACGAGCAGTACTTC
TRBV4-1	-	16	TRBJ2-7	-	CASSQDRSDSSYEQYF	TGCGCCAGCAGCCAAGATCGGTCCGACAGTAGCTACGAGCAGTACTTC
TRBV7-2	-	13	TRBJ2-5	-	CASSPAALKTQYF	TGTGCCAGCAGCCCCGCGGCATTGAAGACCCAGTACTTC
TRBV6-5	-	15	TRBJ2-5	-	CASSLLGGVEETQYF	TGTGCCAGCAGTCTCTTAGGGGGGGTCGAAGAGACCCAGTACTTC
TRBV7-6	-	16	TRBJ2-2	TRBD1	CASSLAQGANTGELFF	TGTGCCAGCAGCTTAGCGCAGGGGGCGAACACCGGGGAGCTGTTTTTT
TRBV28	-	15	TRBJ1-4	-	CASSPSELRNEKLFF	TGTGCCAGCAGTCCCTCCGAGTTGAGAAATGAAAAACTGTTTTTT
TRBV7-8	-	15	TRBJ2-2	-	CASSLGPLNTGELFF	TGTGCCAGCAGCCTGGGGCCTCTGAACACCGGGGAGCTGTTTTTT
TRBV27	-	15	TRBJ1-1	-	CASSSSSQGNTEAFF	TGTGCCAGCAGTTCCTCGTCACAGGGGAACACTGAAGCTTTCTTT
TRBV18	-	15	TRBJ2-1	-	CASSPRNEGHNEQFF	TGTGCCAGCTCACCACGTAATGAGGGCCACAATGAGCAGTTCTTC
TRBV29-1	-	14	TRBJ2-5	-	CSVGGAWGQETQYF	TGCAGCGTTGGGGGGGCCTGGGGCCAAGAGACCCAGTACTTC